Listed below are T cell receptor beta chains from one sample, sequenced in a study of memory B cells and T cells in multiple sclerosis. Generated by immunoSEQ multiplex PCR, the TCRdb table keeps only in-frame clones and is missing some. The sample carries about 32,000 clones, 86% recorded once. These receptors lack a known antigen. The specimen sequenced was PBMCs from blood kept in culture. These receptors came from a human donor with multiple sclerosis. CDR3s include the opening cysteine and the closing phenylalanine or tryptophan. A D gene is named only where the DNA matches it firmly. For some rows the clone size is stated as once, few or many, or as a class when expanded; others skip it.

clone size	D gene	V gene	J gene	CDR3 length	CDR3 DNA	CDR3 protein
-	-	TRBV5-5	TRBJ2-3	15	TGTGCCAGCAGCCTGGAGTCCCCTAGCACAGATACGCAGTATTTT	CASSLESPSTDTQYF
-	-	TRBV4-1	TRBJ2-1	15	TGCGCCAGCAGCCAAGATTCTAGCGACTACAATGAGCAGTTCTTC	CASSQDSSDYNEQFF
-	-	TRBV2	TRBJ1-1	11	TGTGCCAGCAGTGGTCAGGGAGAAGCTTTCTTT	CASSGQGEAFF
-	-	TRBV7-3	TRBJ1-5	16	TGTGCCAGCAGCCCACGAGCCCCAGGGGCAGGACAGCCCCAGCATTTT	CASSPRAPGAGQPQHF
-	TRBD2	TRBV9	TRBJ2-1	16	TGTGCCAGCAGCGGGCCTAGCGGTTCCTCCTCCAATGAGCAGTTCTTC	CASSGPSGSSSNEQFF
-	TRBD2	TRBV2	TRBJ2-2	15	TGTGCCAGCAGCGTTAGCGGGAGGAACACCGGGGAGCTGTTTTTT	CASSVSGRNTGELFF
-	-	TRBV5-4	TRBJ2-7	15	TGTGCCAGCAGCTTGGACATCGGGACCTCCTACGAGCAGTACTTC	CASSLDIGTSYEQYF
-	-	TRBV7-8	TRBJ2-7	13	TGTGTCAGCAGCAAGACAGGCGCCTACGAGCAGTACTTC	CVSSKTGAYEQYF
-	TRBD1	TRBV7-8	TRBJ2-3	19	TGTGCCAGCAGCTTACCCCGTTTCCGCAGGGGGATCATTGGGGATACGCAGTATTTT	CASSLPRFRRGIIGDTQYF
-	-	TRBV11-2	TRBJ1-2	14	TGTGCCAGCGGTATGGGGCTGCGGAACTATGGCTACACCTTC	CASGMGLRNYGYTF
-	TRBD1	TRBV10-1	TRBJ1-4	13	TGCGCCAGCGGGACAGCCGTTAATGAAAAACTGTTTTTT	CASGTAVNEKLFF
-	-	TRBV5-8	TRBJ1-5	17	TGTGCCAGCAGCCTGTTGGTGGGGCCTACCCCCAATCAGCCCCAGCATTTT	CASSLLVGPTPNQPQHF
-	-	TRBV5-1	TRBJ2-7	20	TGCGCCAGCAGCTTACAACTACAGGGGGGGATCCAATCCCCTATTGGGGAGCAGTACTTC	CASSLQLQGGIQSPIGEQYF
-	-	TRBV19	TRBJ2-2	15	TGTGCCAGTAGTATAGGAACAGCGAACACCGGGGAGCTGTTTTTT	CASSIGTANTGELFF
few	-	TRBV20-1	TRBJ1-2	10	TGCAGTGCCACCTTTGGGGGCTACACCTTC	CSATFGGYTF
-	-	TRBV2	TRBJ1-3	15	TGTGCCAGCAGAGAGGGACTGCACTCTGGAAACACCATATATTTT	CASREGLHSGNTIYF
-	TRBD1	TRBV5-6	TRBJ1-2	16	TGTGCCAGCAGCTTGGAGGGAGGAGGACAGGGTGACGGCTACACCTTC	CASSLEGGGQGDGYTF
-	TRBD1	TRBV5-1	TRBJ2-7	15	TGCGCCAGCAGCTCGACCGGGACAGGGGTTTTCGAGCAGTACTTC	CASSSTGTGVFEQYF
few	TRBD1	TRBV19	TRBJ1-2	10	TGTGCCAGTGGGGACAGGGGCTACACCTTC	CASGDRGYTF
-	-	TRBV27	TRBJ2-1	15	TGTGCCAGCAGTTTTGGGCAGGGCGGGCTCAATGAGCAGTTCTTC	CASSFGQGGLNEQFF
-	TRBD1	TRBV9	TRBJ2-3	16	TGTGCCAGCAGCGTAACAGGGGGCGCGGGGGCAGATACGCAGTATTTT	CASSVTGGAGADTQYF
-	-	TRBV19	TRBJ1-2	12	TGTGCCAGTATCGGGCAGGCTTATGGCTACACCTTC	CASIGQAYGYTF
-	-	TRBV13	TRBJ1-1	16	TGTGCCAGCAGCTTAGAGGGTACAGGGTTGAACACTGAAGCTTTCTTT	CASSLEGTGLNTEAFF
-	-	TRBV4-3	TRBJ2-7	15	TGCGCCAGCAGCCAACCCGGGACCGCAACCTACGAGCAGTACTTC	CASSQPGTATYEQYF
few	-	TRBV15	TRBJ1-6	13	TGTGCCACCAGGCAGGAGGTCCTCTCACCCCTCCACTTT	CATRQEVLSPLHF
-	TRBD2	TRBV5-8	TRBJ2-1	16	TGTGCCAGCAGCTTGGGGTCGATTAGCGGGGGAGACGAGCAGTTCTTC	CASSLGSISGGDEQFF
-	TRBD1	TRBV7-9	TRBJ2-3	15	TGTGCCAGCCTGAGACCGGACAGGGTCACAGATACGCAGTATTTT	CASLRPDRVTDTQYF
-	TRBD1	TRBV19	TRBJ1-4	14	TGTGCCAGTAGTATCGGGACAGGGGCCGAAAAACTGTTTTTT	CASSIGTGAEKLFF
-	-	TRBV2	TRBJ2-3	13	TGTGCCAGCAGTGAAGAAGCAGCGGGTACGCAGTATTTT	CASSEEAAGTQYF
-	TRBD1	TRBV28	TRBJ1-1	15	TGTGCCAGCAGTTCGCAACCGGGACAGGGGGGGGCAGCTTTCTTT	CASSSQPGQGGAAFF
-	TRBD2	TRBV28	TRBJ2-1	14	TGTGCCAGCAGTTTAGGCGGGAGGGTCAATGAGCAGTTCTTC	CASSLGGRVNEQFF
few	TRBD2	TRBV2	TRBJ2-1	18	TGTGCCAGCAGCCTACGGACTAGCGGGAGCGGGTGGGGTTCGGACCAGTTCTTC	CASSLRTSGSGWGSDQFF
-	-	TRBV7-8	TRBJ1-5	12	TGTGCCAGCAGCTTACGAGGTCAGCCCCAGCATTTT	CASSLRGQPQHF
-	-	TRBV7-8	TRBJ2-3	14	TGTGCCAGCAAGGGGACGTCTTCGTTCGATACGCAGTATTTT	CASKGTSSFDTQYF
-	-	TRBV28	TRBJ1-1	11	TGTGCCAGCAGTGTGAACACTGAAGCTTTCTTT	CASSVNTEAFF
once	-	TRBV29-1	TRBJ1-2	13	TGCAGCGCCCGAGACAGAACAAACTATGGCTACACCTTC	CSARDRTNYGYTF
-	TRBD2	TRBV18	TRBJ2-1	17	TGTGCCAGCTCACCACCTGATTGGACTAGCGGGAGCCTTGAGCAGTTCTTC	CASSPPDWTSGSLEQFF
-	-	TRBV2	TRBJ2-7	11	TGTGCCAGCAGGAGGGGGTACGAGCAGTACTTC	CASRRGYEQYF
-	TRBD2	TRBV18	TRBJ2-1	14	TGTGCCAGCTCACCAATTAGCGGGAAGAATGAGCAGTTCTTC	CASSPISGKNEQFF
-	-	TRBV2	TRBJ1-5	15	TGTGCCAGCAGTGAACATACAGGGTTTGGCCAGCCCCAGCATTTT	CASSEHTGFGQPQHF
-	-	TRBV14	TRBJ1-2	14	TGTGCCAGCAGCCAAGACCGGGGTAACTATGGCTACACCTTC	CASSQDRGNYGYTF
-	-	TRBV2	TRBJ2-2	15	TGTGCCAGCAGTGTATCCGGGACTCCCACCGGGGAGCTGTTTTTT	CASSVSGTPTGELFF
-	-	TRBV9	TRBJ2-2	16	TGTGCCAGCAGCGTAGAGGTGGTCGGGGAAACCGGGGAGCTGTTTTTT	CASSVEVVGETGELFF
few	-	TRBV6-1	TRBJ1-1	14	TGTGCCAGCACCCTGGGGGGTCTGAACACTGAAGCTTTCTTT	CASTLGGLNTEAFF
-	TRBD2	TRBV5-4	TRBJ2-1	15	TGTGCCAGCAGCTTGTCGGGGGGGTCGATGAATGAGCAGTTCTTC	CASSLSGGSMNEQFF
-	-	TRBV18	TRBJ1-4	15	TGTGCCAGCTCATCCGATCGGTCAACTAATGAAAAACTGTTTTTT	CASSSDRSTNEKLFF
-	TRBD1	TRBV2	TRBJ1-2	14	TGTGCCAGCAAACAGGGGGTGATTAACTATGGCTACACCTTC	CASKQGVINYGYTF
few	-	TRBV21-1	TRBJ2-7	14	TGTGCCAGCAGTCCCCCGGGGAGGACCTACGAGCAGTACTTC	CASSPPGRTYEQYF
-	TRBD1	TRBV7-6	TRBJ2-7	14	TGTGCCAGCAGCCAGGGACAGGGTATCGCCGAGCAGTACTTC	CASSQGQGIAEQYF
-	TRBD1	TRBV18	TRBJ1-2	16	TGTGCCAGCTCACACGACAGGGGGGCCCTCGGCTATGGCTACACCTTC	CASSHDRGALGYGYTF
-	-	TRBV6-1	TRBJ2-3	15	TGTGCCAGCAGTGAAGAGTTAATACGCACAGATACGCAGTATTTT	CASSEELIRTDTQYF
-	TRBD1	TRBV4-2	TRBJ1-1	15	TGTGCCAGCAGCCCCCCGGGACAGAGGAACACTGAAGCTTTCTTT	CASSPPGQRNTEAFF
-	TRBD1	TRBV28	TRBJ1-2	13	TGTGCCAGCAGTTTATCAGGGGGAATAGGCTACACCTTC	CASSLSGGIGYTF
-	TRBD2	TRBV9	TRBJ2-1	20	TGTGCCAGCAGCTTCCGACTAGCGGGAGGGCCGGGGAGCTCCTACAATGAGCAGTTCTTC	CASSFRLAGGPGSSYNEQFF
once	TRBD1	TRBV6-5	TRBJ1-2	14	TGTGCCAGCAGTCAGGGACAGGCCCCGAGGGGCTACACCTTC	CASSQGQAPRGYTF